The clone carrying this T cell receptor (beta chain) was recorded a few times. The antigen remains unidentified. The data belong to a study of regulatory T cells in long-lasting Graves disease. Whole-study context: The study counted Graves' disease as persistent given over 5 years of antithyroid drugs and positive TSH receptor antibodies. The study, taken as a whole, reports: Accuracy was perhaps lowered by the small sample size. Persistent disease samples used TRBV28, TRBJ1-2 and TRBJ2-5 preferentially.

Both iRepertoire HTBI primers and Arm-PCR of CDR3 regions were used to build the TCR beta libraries. One entry per CDR3 protein, called by TCRdb with MiXCR from the multiplex PCR reads. The repertoire holds over 350,000 distinct CDR3 sequences, with 20% to 25% as singletons. Time point defined: persistent/refractory GD, antithyroid drugs over 5 years with positive TRAb. The TCR library was prepared using RNA isolated from PBMCs. There are 16 residues in the CDR3. V was shortened by 4 bases and J by 0 bases, with 12 bases between the two germline ends. CDR1 is SGHAT, CDR2 FQNNGV, per germline. The clonotype comes from a female donor with Graves disease. The chain links TRBV11-2 to TRBJ2-2; D may be TRBD2 (6 bases). Sequences were derived from peripheral blood mononuclear cells (PBMCs), sampled when the disease was refractory, from a patient treated with antithyroid drugs. DNA for the CDR3: TGTGCCAGCAGCTCTACCGCGGGGTCGAACACCGGGGAGCTGTTTTTT. It specifies CASSSTAGSNTGELFF.